This note documents a single T cell receptor beta chain sequence. Its specificity is unknown. These data belong to a study of OX40 agonist ivuxolimab in advanced cancers. Findings and caveats of the study: Dosing at 0.1 to 3.0 mg/kg was accompanied by clonal expansion of CD4+ and CD8+ blood T cells by week 6.

Trimming took 0 bases from V and 0 from J, leaving 10 bases between them. Germline assignment: CDR1 SGHRS and CDR2 YFSETQ. The CDR3 covers 16 residues. Repertoires were generated with immunoSEQ multiplex PCR, while TCRdb's copy carries only in-frame clones and drops some. Of tens of thousands of clones in the sample, approximately 90% were seen once. Sequencing was performed on CD4+ or CD8+ T cells sorted from blood, taken in a trial of the OX40 agonist ivuxolimab. This receptor was identified in an adult with an advanced solid tumor such as melanoma, head and neck, liver or kidney cancer. V gene TRBV5-1 combines with J gene TRBJ1-3; no clear D. The CDR3 DNA follows: TGCGCCAGCAGCTTGGATCGGGGAGGCTCTGGAAACACCATATATTTT. Translation: CASSLDRGGSGNTIYF.